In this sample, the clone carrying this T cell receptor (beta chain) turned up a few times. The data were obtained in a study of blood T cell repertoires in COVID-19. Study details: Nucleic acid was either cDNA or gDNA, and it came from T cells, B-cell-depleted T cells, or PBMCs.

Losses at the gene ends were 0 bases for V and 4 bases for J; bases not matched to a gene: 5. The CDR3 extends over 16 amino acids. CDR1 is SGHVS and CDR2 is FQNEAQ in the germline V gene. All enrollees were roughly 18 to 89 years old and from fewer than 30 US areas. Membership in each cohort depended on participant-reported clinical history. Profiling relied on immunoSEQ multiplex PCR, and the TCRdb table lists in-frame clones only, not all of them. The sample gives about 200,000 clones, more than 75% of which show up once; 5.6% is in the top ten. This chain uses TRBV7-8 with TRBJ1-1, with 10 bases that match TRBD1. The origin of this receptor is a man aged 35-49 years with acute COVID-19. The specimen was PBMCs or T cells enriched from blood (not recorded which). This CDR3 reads CASSLARQGARTEAFF. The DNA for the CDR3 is TGTGCCAGCAGCTTAGCGAGACAGGGGGCTCGCACTGAAGCTTTCTTT. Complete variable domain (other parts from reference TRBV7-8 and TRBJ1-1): GAGVSQSPRYKVAKRGQDVALRCDPISGHVSLFWYQQALGQGPEFLTYFQNEAQLDKSGLPSDRFFAERPEGSVSTLKIQRTQQEDSAVYLCASSLARQGARTEAFFGQGTRLTVV.